This TCR beta chain derives from a study of blood T cells in healthy people across ages. Points from the study as a whole: Donor CMV infection status was unknown, possibly confounding age-related changes in expanded clonotypes. Roughly linearly, TCR beta diversity per million T cells fell as age increased.

This clonotype appeared once. Its antigen is unidentified. Every donor contributed about 10 milliliters of peripheral blood by blood draw. PCR was performed a second time for roughly 6 to 12 cycles using a sample-barcoded 5' primer and a J-beta primer mix. A tag from a template-switch adaptor with 12 random nucleotides marked each cDNA molecule. TCRdb ran MiXCR on the 5' RACE reads and lists one entry per CDR3 protein. The sample has more than 800,000 distinct CDR3 sequences; around 43% are singletons. Germline CDR1 and CDR2: DFQATT and SNEGSKA (reference sequence). The CDR3 consists of 19 residues. Trimming took 0 bases from V and 0 from J; bases not matched to a gene: 14.

V usage is TRBV20-1 and J usage is TRBJ1-5; 7 bases map to TRBD1. Source material: blood. This clonotype originated in a woman aged 55-70 years in good health. DNA of the CDR3: TGCAGTGCTAGAGATTCGACAGGGTCCTTTGTCAATAGCAATCAGCCCCAGCATTTT. Amino acid sequence: CSARDSTGSFVNSNQPQHF.